Shown below are 20 T cell receptor beta chains from a single sample sequenced in a study of Ad26.COV2.S vaccination and SARS-CoV-2 variants. The treatment is: roughly 19 received Ad26.COV2.S at low or high dose, single or two shots; about 5 received placebo; per-sample allocation not given. Each sample was drawn 63 days after the first injection (of vaccine or placebo). Data came from immunoSEQ multiplex PCR; TCRdb stores just in-frame clones and leaves some out. This table has 300,000 to 350,000 clones, about 85% appearing once. The sequencing used peripheral blood, collected in a trial of Ad26.COV2.S vaccine versus placebo. These receptors came from a person between 18 and 65 years old who received the Ad26.COV2.S COVID-19 vaccine or a placebo.

This chain joins TRBV23-1 and TRBJ1-5, with TRBD1 matching 8 bases. TRBV23-1 is identified as an open reading frame with a role that is uncertain. Germline trimming cut 7 bases from V and 2 bases from J; bases unmatched to any gene: 22. The CDR3 is 20 residues long. The CDR3 nucleotides are TGCGCCAGCATCCAGACCGGGCAGGACAGGGTTGGGGGAGGCAATCAGCCCCAGCATTTT. It is translated as CASIQTGQDRVGGGNQPQHF.

The genes are TRBV21-1 and TRBJ1-6. TRBV21-1 is deemed a pseudogene. CDR3 length: 13 amino acids. The CDR3 here is CASSNGPNSPLHF. In DNA form, the CDR3 reads TGTGCCAGCAGCAACGGCCCTAATTCACCCCTCCACTTT.

This clone was counted once. This chain joins TRBV6-1 and TRBJ2-7; the D is unclear. Trimming took off 3 bases at V and 0 bases at J, with 15 bases between the two ends. The CDR3 is 16 residues long. Germline-derived CDR1 and CDR2 are MNHNS and SASEGT. CDR3 in DNA: TGTGCCAGCAGTGAGCCAACCGGGCCATCCTCCTACGAGCAGTACTTC. Translated, it gives CASSEPTGPSSYEQYF.

In nucleotides, the CDR3 is TGTGCCAGCAGTAGACTAGCGCTGAACACCGGGGAGCTGTTTTTT. Translated: CASSRLALNTGELFF. The chain has TRBV6-5 and TRBJ2-2, with 8 bases matching TRBD2. CDR1 is MNHEY, CDR2 SVGAGI, per germline. The CDR3 is 15 amino acids. V dropped 5 bases and J dropped 1; count of bases not matched to a gene: 3.

The chain couples TRBV12-3 or TRBV12-4 to TRBJ1-5; a weak D match, TRBD1 (5 bases). The V end was cut by 8 bases, the J end by 11 bases, with 13 bases between. This CDR3 is 11 amino acids long. This CDR3 reads CASGQGPAQHF. The CDR3 DNA reads as TGTGCCAGCGGACAAGGACCAGCCCAGCATTTT.

The chain is built from TRBV4-2 and TRBJ2-7, with D possibly TRBD1 on 5 matching bases. Germline V gene lookup returns CDR1 LGHNA and CDR2 YNFKEQ. V was cut by 1 base and J by 2 bases, with 9 bases left in between. The CDR3 covers 14 residues. CDR3 DNA: TGTGCCAGCAGCCAAGGACAGCCAACCTACGAGCAGTACTTC. Its translation: CASSQGQPTYEQYF.

The chain combines TRBV28 with TRBJ2-5, with TRBD1 matching over 8 bases. The CDR3 runs 14 residues. V shed 6 bases, J shed 1 base, and the junction held 4 bases outside the gene matches. The germline CDR1 and CDR2 sequences are MDHEN and SYDVKM. The CDR3: CASRATGGQETQYF. The CDR3 DNA is TGTGCCAGCAGAGCAACAGGGGGCCAAGAGACCCAGTACTTC.

V gene TRBV6-2 or TRBV6-3 combines with J gene TRBJ1-2, with unresolved D. Germline loops: CDR1 MNHEY, CDR2 SVGEGT. This CDR3 has 16 amino acids. V was pared by 2 bases and J by 2 bases, with 15 bases between. The CDR3 protein is CASSYPSHENNYGYTF. In DNA, the CDR3 is TGTGCCAGCAGTTACCCGTCACATGAAAACAACTATGGCTACACCTTC.

The genes are TRBV2 and TRBJ2-3; TRBD2 matches 8 bases. There are 17 residues in the CDR3. The V and J ends lost 1 base and 2 bases, in that order; junction bases with no gene match: 8. CDR1 is SNHLY, CDR2 FYNNEI, per germline. CDR3 sequence (DNA): TGTGCCAGCAGTGAAGACGGGGGGGGCGTTAACACAGATACGCAGTATTTT. Encoded protein: CASSEDGGGVNTDTQYF.

This chain connects TRBV6-6 to TRBJ2-2, with 7 bases that match TRBD1. CDR1 and CDR2 (germline): MNHNY, SVGAGI (reference sequence). The CDR3 covers 13 residues. Trimming at V came to 7 bases and at J to 7 bases, leaving 6 bases not matched to a gene. As DNA, the CDR3 is TGTGCCAGCACCGAGACAGGGAGCGGGGAGCTGTTTTTT. This translates into CASTETGSGELFF.

V and J are TRBV25-1 and TRBJ2-3; TRBD1 aligns across 8 bases. The ends lost 4 bases at V and 5 bases at J; junction bases unmatched: 14. Germline CDR1 is MGHDK and CDR2 is SYGVNS. The length of the CDR3 is 17 residues. CDR3: CASSAKRTGSLGDTQYF. The CDR3 DNA follows: TGTGCCAGCAGTGCGAAAAGGACAGGGTCATTGGGAGATACGCAGTATTTT.

This clone appeared a few times. For the CDR3, the DNA is TGCGCCAGCAGCCAAGGGAGCGGGAGCACAGATACGCAGTATTTT. Its translation is CASSQGSGSTDTQYF. The V call is TRBV4-3, the J call TRBJ2-3; tentative D call: TRBD2 (6 bases). Per the germline V gene, CDR1 is LGHNA and CDR2 is YSLEER. The CDR3 runs to 15 residues. V was cut by 1 base and J by 0 bases, with 8 bases left in between.

This chain connects TRBV7-2 to TRBJ1-6; 11 nucleotides agree with TRBD1. This CDR3 contains 15 residues. After removal of 5 bases from V and 10 bases from J, the junction contained 7 bases not matched to a gene. Germline lookup yields CDR1 SGHTA and CDR2 FQGNSA. The CDR3 DNA reads TGTGCCAGCAGCCCGGGGACAGGGGGGAGCTCACCCCTCCACTTT. Its translation is CASSPGTGGSSPLHF.

This chain joins TRBV5-1 and TRBJ1-2; D is ambiguous. The CDR3 extends over 17 amino acids. CDR1 is SGHRS and CDR2 is YFSETQ in the germline V gene. Trimming took 4 bases from V and 6 from J, leaving 25 bases between them. CDR3: CASSPEALMSGSDGYTF. Written as DNA, the CDR3 is TGCGCCAGCAGCCCCGAGGCGTTGATGTCGGGCTCGGATGGCTACACCTTC.

The chain links TRBV11-2 to TRBJ1-2, with TRBD1 as a possible D gene (5 bases). Per germline, CDR1 SGHAT and CDR2 FQNNGV. The CDR3 totals 13 residues. Trimming cost V 5 bases and J 7 bases, with 14 bases left between them. DNA of the CDR3: TGTGCCAGCAGCCGCCAGGGTCTGGTTGGCTACACCTTC. Amino acid sequence: CASSRQGLVGYTF.

The V and J genes are TRBV27 and TRBJ1-5; 11 bases fit TRBD1. This CDR3 contains 16 residues. Losses at the gene ends were 5 bases for V and 5 bases for J; bases not matched to a gene: 8. Germline loops: CDR1 MNHEY, CDR2 SMNVEV (reference sequence). CDR3 loop: CASSPPGQGGDQPQHF. CDR3 nucleotide sequence: TGTGCCAGCAGTCCCCCGGGACAGGGGGGAGATCAGCCCCAGCATTTT.

The chain is built from TRBV6-5 and TRBJ1-4; the match to TRBD1 covers 8 bases. Germline-derived CDR1 and CDR2 are MNHEY and SVGAGI. The V and J ends lost 6 bases and 8 bases, in that order; junction bases with no gene match: 2. This CDR3 has 12 amino acids. CDR3 residues: CASRRDREKLFF. The CDR3 DNA reads as TGTGCCAGCAGACGGGACAGGGAAAAACTGTTTTTT.

This rearrangement joins TRBV24-1 to TRBJ2-2, with D possibly TRBD2 on 5 matching bases. This CDR3 is 17 amino acids long. CDR1 is KGHDR and CDR2 is SFDVKD in the germline V gene. With 3 bases removed from V and 3 bases from J, the gap between germline ends came to 16 bases. The CDR3 protein is CATSDQRAERDTGELFF. Here the CDR3 DNA reads TGTGCCACCAGTGATCAAAGGGCGGAGAGGGACACCGGGGAGCTGTTTTTT.

The rearrangement joins TRBV4-3 to TRBJ2-7, with 7 bases aligning to TRBD1. V gave up 0 bases and J gave up 0 bases; unmatched junction bases: 2. The germline CDR1 and CDR2 sequences are LGHNA and YSLEER. The CDR3 consists of 15 residues. The CDR3 sequence is CASSQDGTDSYEQYF. The CDR3 DNA is TGCGCCAGCAGCCAAGACGGGACAGACTCCTACGAGCAGTACTTC.

The chain uses TRBV3-1 (or the pseudogene TRBV3-2) and TRBJ1-2; D is unresolved. V was cut by 0 bases and J by 3 bases, with 11 bases left in between. The CDR3 covers 15 residues. Per germline, CDR1 LGHDT and CDR2 YNNKEL (reference sequence). The DNA of the CDR3 is TGTGCCAGCAGCCAAGATCAGGTCGGATACTATGGCTACACCTTC. Its protein is CASSQDQVGYYGYTF.